The 24 T cell receptor beta chains given below trace back to one sample, sequenced in a study of control samples from healthy donors and cancer patients. Assay: immunoSEQ multiplex PCR; the TCRdb copy retains only in-frame clones and omits some. Among around 42,000 clones listed, roughly 94% were seen once. The sample was blood. These receptors were obtained from a man aged 55 to 70 in good health.

This chain links TRBV6-5 with TRBJ1-2, with a possible D match to TRBD1 (5 bases). This CDR3 contains 15 residues. Germline-derived CDR1 and CDR2 are MNHEY and SVGAGI. V shed 5 bases and J shed 0 bases, with 13 bases lying between them. The CDR3 loop reads CASSPTGLTNYGYTF. In DNA, the CDR3 is TGTGCCAGCAGTCCTACGGGACTAACTAACTATGGCTACACCTTC.

The rearrangement links TRBV11-3 to TRBJ2-1; D is perhaps TRBD1 or TRBD2 (5 bases each). Trimming took 0 bases from V and 5 from J, leaving 8 bases between them. The CDR3 runs 14 residues. The germline CDR1 and CDR2 sequences are SGHNT and YENEEA. The CDR3 region is CASSLEGRNNEQFF. CDR3 sequence (DNA): TGTGCCAGCAGCTTAGAGGGACGCAACAATGAGCAGTTCTTC.

The rearrangement links TRBV7-2 to TRBJ1-1; no definite D call. Trimming stripped 5 bases from V and 4 bases from J, with 20 bases between. The CDR3 has 16 residues. The V gene's germline CDR1 is SGHTA and CDR2 FQGNSA. The CDR3, as DNA: TGTGCCAGCAGCCCATGGGTTCCGGGTCGAGGCACTGAAGCTTTCTTT. Translated, it gives CASSPWVPGRGTEAFF.

The V gene is TRBV19, the J gene TRBJ1-2; 11 positions match TRBD1. Unmatched junction bases numbered 14, after V lost 8 bases and J lost 9 bases. Germline-derived CDR1 and CDR2 are LNHDA and SQIVND (reference sequence). The CDR3 extends over 15 amino acids. This CDR3 is CASRARTGGEERYTF. The CDR3 nucleotides are TGTGCCAGTCGGGCGCGGACAGGGGGCGAAGAACGCTACACCTTC.

The rearrangement links TRBV2 to TRBJ2-2; TRBD1 agrees at 7 bases. V lost 6 bases, J lost 4 bases, and 5 bases stayed unmatched. The CDR3 is 14 amino acids. Germline CDR1 and CDR2: SNHLY and FYNNEI. As DNA, the CDR3 is TGTGCCAGCAGAGTGACAGGGAGCACCGGGGAGCTGTTTTTT. Translation: CASRVTGSTGELFF.

V usage is TRBV11-3 and J usage is TRBJ1-3, with 8 bases lining up with TRBD1. Germline values: CDR1 SGHNT, CDR2 YENEEA. The V and J ends lost 4 bases and 8 bases, in that order; junction bases with no gene match: 10. This CDR3 comprises 15 residues. CDR3 region: CASSSDRVFEYTIYF. As DNA, the CDR3 is TGTGCCAGCAGCTCGGACAGGGTGTTCGAATACACCATATATTTT.

V gene TRBV13 combines with J gene TRBJ2-5, with D possibly being TRBD2 (5 bases). The CDR3 is 17 amino acids. Trimming cost V 7 bases and J 1 base, with 22 bases left between them. Germline V CDR1 and CDR2: PRHDT, FYEKMQ (reference sequence). This chain's CDR3 is CASTVGPDYRLQETQYF. CDR3 DNA: TGTGCCAGCACCGTCGGTCCCGACTACCGTCTCCAAGAGACCCAGTACTTC.

The rearrangement links TRBV9 to TRBJ1-6; the D gene is possibly TRBD1 (5 bases). V dropped 4 bases and J dropped 6 bases, with 11 bases sitting between them. CDR3 length: 14 amino acids. Germline lookup yields CDR1 SGDLS and CDR2 YYNGEE. The CDR3 DNA sequence: TGTGCCAGCAGCCAGACAGTGGGTAATTCACCCCTCCACTTT. Translation: CASSQTVGNSPLHF.

This clone was detected once. The rearrangement links TRBV7-8 to TRBJ2-1; D is tentatively TRBD1 or TRBD2 (7 bases each). V shed 1 base and J shed 13 bases, with 17 bases lying between them. This CDR3 comprises 14 residues. Germline V lookup: CDR1 SGHVS, CDR2 FQNEAQ. For the CDR3, the DNA is TGTGCCAGCAGCTTAGGAACCAGGGGGGGCTTACAGTTCTTC. Protein: CASSLGTRGGLQFF.

The V call is TRBV3-1 (or the pseudogene TRBV3-2), the J call TRBJ1-6; 7 nucleotides match TRBD1. The germline CDR1 and CDR2 sequences are LGHDT and YNNKEL (reference sequence). V was pared by 4 bases and J by 10 bases, with 7 bases of the junction left unmatched. CDR3 length: 14 residues. The CDR3 DNA sequence: TGTGCCAGCAGCCGGGCCAGGGGGTTCTCACCCCTCCACTTT. This encodes CASSRARGFSPLHF.

The CDR3 sequence: CASSQKQGWGTEAFF. In nucleotides, the CDR3 is TGTGCCAGCAGTCAAAAACAGGGGTGGGGCACTGAAGCTTTCTTT. The rearrangement links TRBV6-5 to TRBJ1-1; TRBD1 agrees at 7 bases. Germline values: CDR1 MNHEY, CDR2 SVGAGI. The CDR3 loop spans 15 amino acids. The V and J ends lost 5 bases and 4 bases, in that order; junction bases with no gene match: 10.

The chain joins TRBV2 to TRBJ2-7; no clear D gene. CDR1 is SNHLY, CDR2 FYNNEI, per germline. CDR3 size: 12 residues. The ends were cut back, 3 bases at V and 2 bases at J, with 5 bases in the middle. CDR3 bases: TGTGCCAGCAGTGAGGTGGCCTACGAGCAGTACTTC. Protein sequence: CASSEVAYEQYF.

The rearrangement links TRBV28 to TRBJ1-2, with D maybe TRBD1 (5 bases). The CDR3 has 11 residues. The germline V gene encodes CDR1 MDHEN and CDR2 SYDVKM. Trimming left V 8 bases short and J 3 bases short, with 7 bases between. CDR3 loop: CASGAYYGYTF. The CDR3 region has the DNA TGTGCCAGCGGGGCATACTATGGCTACACCTTC.

The genes are TRBV6-1 and TRBJ2-7; 10 bases are shared with TRBD1. The CDR3 spans 16 residues. V lost 1 base and J lost 3; bases outside the gene matches: 6. Germline assignment: CDR1 MNHNS and CDR2 SASEGT. CDR3 nucleotides: TGTGCCAGCAGTGAAGGTGGACAGGGGGGCCACTACGAGCAGTACTTC. This codes for CASSEGGQGGHYEQYF.

This chain joins TRBV3-1 (or the pseudogene TRBV3-2) and TRBJ1-1; D is ambiguous. CDR1 and CDR2 (germline): LGHDT, YNNKEL (reference sequence). CDR3 length: 15 residues. V was cut by 1 base and J by 2 bases, with 11 bases left in between. The CDR3 region is CASSQASGTNTEAFF. CDR3 nucleotides: TGTGCCAGCAGCCAAGCTTCCGGTACAAACACTGAAGCTTTCTTT.

The V call is TRBV21-1, the J call TRBJ2-1; the table's TRBD2 call for D was not verified on the DNA. TRBV21-1 is labeled a pseudogene. The CDR3 sequence is 16 residues long. Written as DNA, the CDR3 is TGTGCCAGCAGCAAAGGGAACGGGGGTTCCCCCAATGAGCAGTTCTTC. Its translation: CASSKGNGGSPNEQFF.

The rearrangement joins TRBV3-1 (or the pseudogene TRBV3-2) to TRBJ2-1, with 7 bases lining up with TRBD2. CDR3 length: 19 residues. Trimming cost V 0 bases and J 0 bases; bases outside gene matches: 11. Germline-derived CDR1 and CDR2 are LGHDT and YNNKEL (reference sequence). CDR3 DNA: TGTGCCAGCAGCCAAGATGAGCGGGGCGGACGGAGCTCCTACAATGAGCAGTTCTTC. Protein: CASSQDERGGRSSYNEQFF.

This clone was seen a single time. The rearrangement links TRBV7-9 to TRBJ1-1, with 8 bases matching TRBD1. The trim removed 5 bases at V and 10 bases at J, leaving 6 bases unmatched. The CDR3 extends over 12 amino acids. Germline assignment: CDR1 SEHNR and CDR2 FQNEAQ (reference sequence). In DNA, the CDR3 is TGTGCCAGCAGCCGCACAGGGGGAGGAGCTTTCTTT. It codes for CASSRTGGGAFF.

This clone was recorded only once. The chain combines TRBV27 with TRBJ2-7, with TRBD2 identical over 8 bases. V shed 7 bases and J 0 bases; nucleotides not matched to a gene: 17. Germline assignment: CDR1 MNHEY and CDR2 SMNVEV (reference sequence). This CDR3 has 18 amino acids. The CDR3 here is CASIKNSRLAGISYEQYF. In DNA, the CDR3 is TGTGCCAGCATCAAAAACAGTCGGCTAGCGGGTATCTCCTACGAGCAGTACTTC.

The chain carries TRBV19 and TRBJ2-5; D unclear. The CDR3 has 13 residues. Germline lookup yields CDR1 LNHDA and CDR2 SQIVND (reference sequence). The ends were cut back, 5 bases at V and 2 bases at J, with 9 bases in the middle. The CDR3 is CASSRQEQETQYF. The DNA for the CDR3 is TGTGCCAGTAGTCGGCAGGAGCAAGAGACCCAGTACTTC.

The chain couples TRBV27 to TRBJ2-7; TRBD2 agrees at 8 bases. The CDR3 consists of 14 residues. The ends lost 2 bases at V and 3 bases at J; junction bases unmatched: 3. The germline CDR1 and CDR2 sequences are MNHEY and SMNVEV (reference sequence). In DNA form, the CDR3 reads TGTGCCAGCAGTTTAATCGGGACTAGCTACGAGCAGTACTTC. Its translation is CASSLIGTSYEQYF.

The J gene is TRBJ1-2, the V gene TRBV6-1, with 9 bases lining up with TRBD1. J was trimmed by 6 bases and V by 2 bases; bases with no gene match: 4. The CDR3 runs to 14 residues. Germline V gives CDR1 MNHNS, CDR2 SASEGT. As DNA, the CDR3 is TGTGCCAGCAGTGAAACAGGGGGCATGGATGGCTACACCTTC. It is translated as CASSETGGMDGYTF.

The chain recombines TRBV6-5 with TRBJ2-7; 8 bases agree with TRBD1. V dropped 5 bases and J dropped 12; count of bases not matched to a gene: 12. Looked up from germline, CDR1 is MNHEY and CDR2 is SVGAGI. CDR3 size: 13 residues. This CDR3 is CASSTPDRAGPYF. The CDR3 DNA follows: TGTGCCAGCAGTACTCCGGACAGGGCCGGGCCGTACTTC.

The rearrangement uses TRBV30 and TRBJ1-2, with 7 bases identical to TRBD1. Trimming at V came to 1 base and at J to 4 bases, leaving 6 bases not matched to a gene. This CDR3 has 14 amino acids. CDR1 is GTSNPN, CDR2 SVGIG, per germline (reference sequence). The CDR3 loop reads CAWSGQGFGYGYTF. The CDR3 DNA is TGTGCCTGGAGTGGACAGGGTTTCGGCTATGGCTACACCTTC.